The 22 T cell receptor beta chains below were found in one sample sequenced in a study of T cells in Graves' hyperthyroidism and ophthalmopathy. RNA transcripts gave rise to amplified TCR beta CDR3 regions. The HTBI primer set was used in a first-round RT-PCR of the TCR CDR3. TCRdb reprocessed the multiplex PCR reads via MiXCR and lists one record per CDR3 protein. The sample contains about 520,000 distinct CDR3 sequences, approximately 24% of which appear only once. Sequenced sample: blood. These receptor sequences come from a woman aged 25 to 45 with Graves' ophthalmopathy.

This clonotype was observed at least ten times. The CDR3 DNA sequence: TGTGCCAGCAGCTTAATGAGGGTTAACACCTACGAGCAGTACTTC. Translating gives CASSLMRVNTYEQYF. The chain couples TRBV7-2 to TRBJ2-7, with D possibly being TRBD2 (5 bases). The CDR3 contains 15 residues. The V gene's germline CDR1 is SGHTA and CDR2 FQGNSA. The V gene lost 2 bases and the J gene lost 2 bases, with 13 bases spanning the gap.

The CDR3 is CASSSSDRVMNTEAFF. The CDR3 DNA sequence: TGTGCCAGCAGCTCCTCGGACAGGGTGATGAACACTGAAGCTTTCTTT. The chain couples TRBV7-8 to TRBJ1-1; 8 bases are shared with TRBD1. Germline V gene sequence: CDR1 SGHVS, CDR2 FQNEAQ. The CDR3 extends over 16 amino acids. The V segment lost 4 bases and the J segment 0 bases; nucleotides outside the gene matches: 7.

The rearrangement uses TRBV6-1 and TRBJ1-1; D might be TRBD1 (5 bases). V lost 5 bases, J lost 4 bases, and 14 bases lay in between. From germline, CDR1 is MNHNS and CDR2 SASEGT. This CDR3 region has 14 residues. CDR3 DNA sequence: TGTGCCAGCAGTAAGAAGGGGACGGTCACTGAAGCTTTCTTT. Protein sequence: CASSKKGTVTEAFF.

Comment on this clonotype: The germline gene is not matched at one end of the junction; a read error may be the cause. The chain recombines TRBV28 with TRBJ2-2; D is perhaps TRBD2 (5 bases). This CDR3 is 12 amino acids long. Germline V gene sequence: CDR1 MDHEN, CDR2 SYDVKM. The CDR3 spells CASSIEGLELCF. CDR3 coding DNA: TGTGCCAGCAGTATCGAAGGACTCGAGCTGTGTTTT.

This clonotype was seen only a few times. The chain recombines TRBV2 with TRBJ1-2, with D hard to call. V lost 1 base, J lost 1 base, and 10 bases lay in between. The CDR3 totals 15 residues. Germline V lookup: CDR1 SNHLY, CDR2 FYNNEI. Here the CDR3 reads CASSEVGSFNYGYTF. In nucleotides, the CDR3 is TGTGCCAGCAGTGAAGTTGGTAGTTTTAACTATGGCTACACCTTC.

The count of this clonotype is one. The genes are TRBV6-1 and TRBJ2-4; 8 nucleotides match TRBD1. CDR1 MNHNS and CDR2 SASEGT come from the germline V gene. J gave up 8 bases and V 1 base, and 7 bases lay outside the gene matches. The length of the CDR3 is 15 residues. The CDR3 region has the DNA TGTGCCAGCAGTGAAGTAGGACAGGGTGGTCACATTCAGTACTTC. It is translated as CASSEVGQGGHIQYF.

This clonotype was detected ten times or more. The chain couples TRBV7-6 to TRBJ2-7; D is unresolved. V gave up 3 bases and J gave up 6 bases, with 9 bases separating them. The CDR3 spans 12 residues. The germline V gene has CDR1 SGHVS and CDR2 FNYEAQ. Here the CDR3 DNA reads TGTGCCAGCAGCTTTGACCCCGGCGAGCAGTACTTC. Encoded protein: CASSFDPGEQYF.

There are many counts of this clonotype. This chain uses TRBV19 with TRBJ2-7, with TRBD2 matching 7 bases. Germline CDR1 LNHDA, CDR2 SQIVND (reference sequence). Trimming at V came to 10 bases and at J to 0 bases, leaving 9 bases not matched to a gene. CDR3 length equals 14 residues. CDR3 region: CATRGGLDSYEQYF. Here the CDR3 DNA reads TGTGCCACTCGCGGGGGACTGGACTCCTACGAGCAGTACTTC.

This clonotype has a count of ten or more. V and J are TRBV24-1 and TRBJ2-7, with a possible D match to TRBD1 (6 bases). V was cut by 4 bases and J by 8 bases, with 11 bases left in between. The CDR3 length is 12 residues. Germline CDR1 and CDR2: KGHDR and SFDVKD. DNA for the CDR3: TGTGCCACCAGTGACACAGGGATTCAGCAGTACTTC. Residues: CATSDTGIQQYF.

The chain combines TRBV2 with TRBJ1-1, with D possibly matching TRBD1 (5 bases). Per the germline V gene, CDR1 is SNHLY and CDR2 is FYNNEI. Trimming took 1 base from V and 11 from J, leaving 11 bases between them. The CDR3 loop spans 12 amino acids. The DNA of the CDR3 is TGTGCCAGCAGTGAAGGCGGGGCTAGCGCTTTCTTT. Translation: CASSEGGASAFF.

On this clonotype: One end of the junction varies from germline; a read error may be responsible. The chain uses TRBV6-1 and TRBJ2-7; 7 bases line up with TRBD1. This CDR3 region has 15 residues. Germline loops: CDR1 MNHNS, CDR2 SASEGT. This chain's CDR3 is CASSPQGVAPYDQYF. CDR3 sequence (DNA): TGTGCCAGCAGTCCGCAGGGGGTAGCCCCCTACGATCAGTACTTC.

V usage is TRBV25-1 and J usage is TRBJ2-4, with TRBD1 matching 11 bases. Germline V CDR1 and CDR2: MGHDK, SYGVNS. CDR3 size: 13 residues. V lost 4 bases, J lost 10 bases, and 3 bases stayed unmatched. CDR3: CASSVGQGGIQYF. The CDR3 DNA reads as TGTGCCAGCAGTGTGGGACAGGGGGGGATTCAGTACTTC.

This clonotype came up many times. The chain recombines TRBV6-1 with TRBJ2-7; 9 positions agree with TRBD1. Germline V gene sequence: CDR1 MNHNS, CDR2 SASEGT. CDR3 size: 15 residues. V lost 2 bases to trimming and J lost 3 bases; unmatched junction nucleotides: 5. The chain's CDR3 is CASSERGQGVYEQYF. The DNA for the CDR3 is TGTGCCAGCAGTGAAAGGGGACAGGGAGTCTACGAGCAGTACTTC.

This clonotype was counted at least ten times. The chain links TRBV4-1 to TRBJ1-3, with TRBD1 matching 8 bases. The germline CDR1 and CDR2 sequences are MGHRA and YSYEKL. J was trimmed by 1 base and V by 1 base; bases with no gene match: 0. The CDR3 has 15 amino acids. CDR3 loop: CASSQGTGSGNTIYF. DNA of the CDR3: TGCGCCAGCAGCCAAGGGACAGGGTCTGGAAACACCATATATTTT.

The chain is built from TRBV10-3 and TRBJ2-7; 8 bases are shared with TRBD1. This CDR3 comprises 13 residues. The junction had 5 bases not matched to a gene; V was cut back by 7 bases and J by 3 bases. The germline CDR1 and CDR2 sequences are ENHRY and SYGVKD. CDR3 in DNA: TGTGCCATCACCTTCGGACAGGGCTACGAGCAGTACTTC. Translation: CAITFGQGYEQYF.

This clonotype was recorded at least ten times. This sequence joins TRBV6-2 or TRBV6-3 and TRBJ1-1; D perhaps matches TRBD1 (6 bases). Trimming took off 5 bases at V and 5 bases at J, with 21 bases between the two ends. The CDR3 is made up of 16 amino acids. In germline, CDR1 is MNHEY, CDR2 SVGEGT. CDR3 amino acids: CASSTPPGALRTEAFF. The CDR3 nucleotides read TGTGCCAGCAGTACCCCCCCGGGGGCGCTTCGGACTGAAGCTTTCTTT.

V and J are TRBV30 and TRBJ1-1; D is uncertain. V gave up 0 bases and J gave up 6 bases, with 8 bases separating them. The CDR3 has 12 amino acids. Germline V gives CDR1 GTSNPN, CDR2 SVGIG (reference sequence). CDR3: CAWSVVSAEAFF. The CDR3 nucleotides are TGTGCCTGGAGTGTCGTATCCGCTGAAGCTTTCTTT.

This clonotype has ten or more counts. V is TRBV7-2 and J is TRBJ2-5; the D is unclear. V was pared by 0 bases and J by 6 bases, with 8 bases between. The CDR3 contains 13 residues. Germline V gene data show CDR1 as SGHTA and CDR2 as FQGNSA. This chain's CDR3 is CASSLAPSQTQYF. The CDR3 coding sequence is TGTGCCAGCAGCTTAGCCCCTTCTCAGACCCAGTACTTC.

J is TRBJ1-1 and V is TRBV28; 9 bases agree with TRBD1. The germline CDR1 and CDR2 sequences are MDHEN and SYDVKM. V dropped 10 bases and J dropped 11; count of bases not matched to a gene: 14. The CDR3 covers 13 residues. The CDR3 is CATTGTGRMYAFF. CDR3 nucleotides: TGTGCCACCACCGGGACAGGGCGAATGTACGCTTTCTTT.

Points on this clonotype: Just one base apart from a much larger clone, this may be a read error. The CDR3 carries no conserved terminal phenylalanine or tryptophan, so it likely arises from a read error. The chain carries TRBV12-3 or TRBV12-4 and TRBJ1-3; no clear D gene. V was shortened by 6 bases and J by 0 bases, with 12 bases between the two germline ends. The CDR3 extends over 15 amino acids. CDR3 in amino acids: CASSPRSISGNTIYS. The CDR3, as DNA: TGTGCCAGCAGCCCTAGGTCGATCTCTGGAAACACCATATATTCT.

This chain joins TRBV7-2 and TRBJ2-7; 7 bases line up with TRBD2. Germline V gives CDR1 SGHTA, CDR2 FQGNSA. J lost 3 bases, V lost 5 bases, and 10 bases had no gene match. CDR3 size: 15 residues. In DNA, the CDR3 is TGTGCCAGCAGCGTCGCGACTAGCCATTACTACGAGCAGTACTTC. Amino acids: CASSVATSHYYEQYF.

The genes are TRBV12-3 or TRBV12-4 and TRBJ2-7; D possibly uses TRBD1 or TRBD2 (5 bases each). Trimming took 5 bases from V and 2 from J, leaving 19 bases between them. The CDR3 has 16 amino acids. This CDR3 is CASSTPGTGLPYEQYF. The CDR3 coding sequence is TGTGCCAGCAGTACTCCGGGAACAGGCCTCCCCTACGAGCAGTACTTC.